These T cell receptor beta chains were read from a single sample in a study of shared clonotypes between healthy human individuals. Assay used: immunoSEQ multiplex PCR; TCRdb lists only in-frame clones, some missing. The top ten hold approximately 1.8% of the sample, which has about 680,000 clones, less than 80% seen once. The sample taken for sequencing was memory CD4+ T cells sorted from blood. The origin of the receptors is a woman aged 25 to 45 in good health. Each CDR3 is given with its conserved first and last residue. D genes are given only for firm matches. Expanded clones are given a class, and other clones once, few, many or no size at all.

TGTGCCAGCAGTCGCGGGACAAACCCCGCCATCCATGAGCAGTTCTTC	CASSRGTNPAIHEQFF	TRBV11-1	-	-	TRBJ2-1
TGCGCCAGCAGCTTGGAGGGCCCGAACACTGAAGCTTTCTTT	CASSLEGPNTEAFF	TRBV5-1	-	few	TRBJ1-1
TGTGCCATCAGTGAGTCGTTTGGGGCCGGCGAAAAACTGTTTTTT	CAISESFGAGEKLFF	TRBV10-3	-	-	TRBJ1-4
TGTGCCAGCAGCTTAGGTTTTTTCGGGTATGCTGAAGCTTTCTTT	CASSLGFFGYAEAFF	TRBV5-6	-	-	TRBJ1-1
TGTGCCAGCAGTGATATCCTCGGGGGGTTAGGCTACGAGCAGTACTTC	CASSDILGGLGYEQYF	TRBV6-1	TRBD2	-	TRBJ2-7
TGTGCCAGTAGTATAGAGGGCAGGGGGCAGTCAAATCAGCCCCAGCATTTT	CASSIEGRGQSNQPQHF	TRBV19	TRBD1	-	TRBJ1-5
TGTGCCAGCAGCCGGCCCCCAGGGCAAGAGACCCAGTACTTC	CASSRPPGQETQYF	TRBV7-6	-	few	TRBJ2-5
TGTGCCAGTAGTCCAGGAACCAGGGGTATGTCCCAGCATTTT	CASSPGTRGMSQHF	TRBV19	-	many	TRBJ1-5
TGTGCCAGCAGTTTCTCTGACAGGGCTGGCTACACCTTC	CASSFSDRAGYTF	TRBV27	TRBD1	-	TRBJ1-2
TGTGCCAGCAGCTTAGCGATGGTTGCGAACACTGAAGCTTTCTTT	CASSLAMVANTEAFF	TRBV7-9	-	few	TRBJ1-1
TGTGCCAGCAGTGACTCAGGGAGCTATGGCTACACCTTC	CASSDSGSYGYTF	TRBV6-4	-	-	TRBJ1-2
TGTGCCAGCAGTGATCAGGGGACTAGCGGGAGCTCCTACAATGAGCAGTTCTTC	CASSDQGTSGSSYNEQFF	TRBV25-1	TRBD2	-	TRBJ2-1
TGTGCTAGTGGTCTGACCGGGACAGGGAATAGCTACACCTTC	CASGLTGTGNSYTF	TRBV12-5	TRBD1	few	TRBJ1-2
TGTGCCAGCAAGGGGGGCTTCGGCAATCAGCCCCAGCATTTT	CASKGGFGNQPQHF	TRBV6-1	-	-	TRBJ1-5
TGTGCCAGCAGCTTACTTCAAGCCGTTAACGAGCAGTACTTC	CASSLLQAVNEQYF	TRBV7-2	-	-	TRBJ2-7
TGTGCCAGCAGCCCGGGTGACAGGCAAGCTTTCTTT	CASSPGDRQAFF	TRBV7-9	-	-	TRBJ1-1
TGTGCCAGCAGCCCTGGACAGGGCCTCGAGCAGTTCTTC	CASSPGQGLEQFF	TRBV5-4	TRBD1	-	TRBJ2-1
TGTGCCAGCAGCCGTGAGCGGGGGTTGAACACTGAAGCTTTCTTT	CASSRERGLNTEAFF	TRBV7-9	-	few	TRBJ1-1
TGTGCCAGCAGCCAAGATTGGCAGAGGACGTTCGAGCAGTACTTC	CASSQDWQRTFEQYF	TRBV4-2	-	-	TRBJ2-7
TGTGCCAGCTCATCACAAGCCGGGACCTACACCGGGGAGCTGTTTTTT	CASSSQAGTYTGELFF	TRBV18	-	-	TRBJ2-2
TGTGCCACCAGCAGAGGCAGCAGCTCCTCTGGGGCCAACGTCCTGACTTTC	CATSRGSSSSGANVLTF	TRBV15	-	-	TRBJ2-6
TGTGCCAGCAGCGTAGCTATCGCAGGCAACTATGGCTACACCTTC	CASSVAIAGNYGYTF	TRBV9	-	-	TRBJ1-2
TGTGCCAGCAGCTCCGGACAGCTCTACGAGCAGTACTTC	CASSSGQLYEQYF	TRBV11-1	-	few	TRBJ2-7
TGCGCCAGCAGCTGGACTAGCGGGAAGGAAATTTACGAGCAGTACTTC	CASSWTSGKEIYEQYF	TRBV10-1	TRBD2	-	TRBJ2-7
TGTGCCAGCAGCTTAGTTGGATCGGAGGTGGAGACCCAGTACTTC	CASSLVGSEVETQYF	TRBV11-2	-	few	TRBJ2-5
TGCGCCAGCAGCCGGGCCCGGACAGGGGGCACCGGCCTGAACACCGGGGAGCTGTTTTTT	CASSRARTGGTGLNTGELFF	TRBV5-1	TRBD1	few	TRBJ2-2
TGTGCCAGCTCGTCGACGGTCGGATCGGGCGATGAGCAGTTCTTC	CASSSTVGSGDEQFF	TRBV18	-	-	TRBJ2-1
TGTGCCAGCAGCCCACGTGGACAAGCCTACACCTTC	CASSPRGQAYTF	TRBV7-9	-	-	TRBJ1-2
TGTGCCTGGAGTGTCAATAGCGGGAGAATCAATGAGCAGTTCTTC	CAWSVNSGRINEQFF	TRBV30	TRBD2	-	TRBJ2-1